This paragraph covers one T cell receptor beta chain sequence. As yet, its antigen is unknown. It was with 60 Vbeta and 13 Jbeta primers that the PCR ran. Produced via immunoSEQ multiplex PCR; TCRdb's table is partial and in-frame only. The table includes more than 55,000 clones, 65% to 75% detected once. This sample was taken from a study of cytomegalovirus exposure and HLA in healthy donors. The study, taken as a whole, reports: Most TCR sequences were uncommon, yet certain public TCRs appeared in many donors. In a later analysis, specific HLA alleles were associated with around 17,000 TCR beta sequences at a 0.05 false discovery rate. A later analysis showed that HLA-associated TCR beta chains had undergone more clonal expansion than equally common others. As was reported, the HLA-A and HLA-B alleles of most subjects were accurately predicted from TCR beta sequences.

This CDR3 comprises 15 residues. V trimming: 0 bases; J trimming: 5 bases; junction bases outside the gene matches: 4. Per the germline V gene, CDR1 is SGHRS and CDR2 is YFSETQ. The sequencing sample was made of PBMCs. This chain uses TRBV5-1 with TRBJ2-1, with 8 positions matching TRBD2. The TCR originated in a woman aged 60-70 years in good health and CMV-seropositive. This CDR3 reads CASSLGPAGDNEQFF. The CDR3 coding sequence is TGCGCCAGCAGCTTGGGGCCAGCGGGAGACAATGAGCAGTTCTTC.